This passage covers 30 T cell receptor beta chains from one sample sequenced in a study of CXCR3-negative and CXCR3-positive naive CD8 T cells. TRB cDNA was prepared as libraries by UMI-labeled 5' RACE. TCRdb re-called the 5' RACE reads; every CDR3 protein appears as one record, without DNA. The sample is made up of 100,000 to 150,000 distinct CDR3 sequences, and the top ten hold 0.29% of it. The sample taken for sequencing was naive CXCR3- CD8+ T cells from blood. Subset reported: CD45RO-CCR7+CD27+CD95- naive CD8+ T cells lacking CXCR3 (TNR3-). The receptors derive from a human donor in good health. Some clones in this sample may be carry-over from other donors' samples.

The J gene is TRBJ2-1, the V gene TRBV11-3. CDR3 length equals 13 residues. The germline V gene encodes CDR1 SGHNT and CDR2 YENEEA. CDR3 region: CASSSRYTNEQFF.

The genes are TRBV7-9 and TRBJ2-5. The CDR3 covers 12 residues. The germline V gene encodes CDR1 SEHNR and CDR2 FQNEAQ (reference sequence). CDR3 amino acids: CASVRLEETQYF.

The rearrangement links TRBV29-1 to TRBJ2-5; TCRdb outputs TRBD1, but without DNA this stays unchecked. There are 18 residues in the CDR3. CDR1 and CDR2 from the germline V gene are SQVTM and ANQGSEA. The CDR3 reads CSVEGGVVPGTDQETQYF.

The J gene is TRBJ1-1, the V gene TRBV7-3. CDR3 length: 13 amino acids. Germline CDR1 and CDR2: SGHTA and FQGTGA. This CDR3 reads CASSFHANTEAFF. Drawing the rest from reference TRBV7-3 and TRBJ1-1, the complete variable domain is GAGVSQTPSNKVTEKGKYVELRCDPISGHTALYWYRQSLGQGPEFLIYFQGTGAADDSGLPNDRFFAVRPEGSVSTLKIQRTERGDSAVYLCASSFHANTEAFFGQGTRLTVV.

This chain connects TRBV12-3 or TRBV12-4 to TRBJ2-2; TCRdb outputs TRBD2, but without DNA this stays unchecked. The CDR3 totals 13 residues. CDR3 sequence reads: CASSFQAAGELFF.

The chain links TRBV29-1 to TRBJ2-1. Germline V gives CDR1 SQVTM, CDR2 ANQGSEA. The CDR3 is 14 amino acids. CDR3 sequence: CSVEAGDTYNEQFF.

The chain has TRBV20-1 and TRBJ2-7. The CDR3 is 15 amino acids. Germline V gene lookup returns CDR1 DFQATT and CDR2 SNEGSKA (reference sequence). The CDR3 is CSARKPSGDFYEQYF.

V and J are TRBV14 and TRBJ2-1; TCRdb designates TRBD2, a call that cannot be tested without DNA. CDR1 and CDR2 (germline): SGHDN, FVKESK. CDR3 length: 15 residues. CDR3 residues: CASSARLAVPNEQFF.

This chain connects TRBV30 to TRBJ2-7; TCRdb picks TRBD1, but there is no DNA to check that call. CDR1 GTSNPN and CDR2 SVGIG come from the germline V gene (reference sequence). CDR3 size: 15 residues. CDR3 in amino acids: CAWSSYQGLINEQYF.

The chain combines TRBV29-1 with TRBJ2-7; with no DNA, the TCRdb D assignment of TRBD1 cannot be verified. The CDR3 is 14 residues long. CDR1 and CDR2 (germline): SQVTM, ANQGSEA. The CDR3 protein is CSVESRGETYEQYF.

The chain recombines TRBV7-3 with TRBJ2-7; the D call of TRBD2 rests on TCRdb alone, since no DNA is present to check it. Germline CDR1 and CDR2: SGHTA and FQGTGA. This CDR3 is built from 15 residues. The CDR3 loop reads CASSPDGSLLYEQYF.

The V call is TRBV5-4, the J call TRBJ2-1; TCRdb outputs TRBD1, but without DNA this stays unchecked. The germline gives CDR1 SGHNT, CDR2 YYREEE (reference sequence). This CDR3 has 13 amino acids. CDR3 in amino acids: CASTRDENNEQFF.

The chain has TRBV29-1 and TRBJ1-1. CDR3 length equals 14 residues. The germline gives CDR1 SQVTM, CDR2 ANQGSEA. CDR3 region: CSVEGWTSNTEAFF.

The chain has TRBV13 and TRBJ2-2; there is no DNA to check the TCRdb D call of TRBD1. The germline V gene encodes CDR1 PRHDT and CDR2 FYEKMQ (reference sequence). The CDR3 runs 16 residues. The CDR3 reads CASSPPSGANTGELFF.

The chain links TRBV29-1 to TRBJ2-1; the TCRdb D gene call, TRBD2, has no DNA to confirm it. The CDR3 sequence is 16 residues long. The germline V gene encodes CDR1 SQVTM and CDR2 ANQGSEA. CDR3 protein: CSVETPSGSSYNEQFF.

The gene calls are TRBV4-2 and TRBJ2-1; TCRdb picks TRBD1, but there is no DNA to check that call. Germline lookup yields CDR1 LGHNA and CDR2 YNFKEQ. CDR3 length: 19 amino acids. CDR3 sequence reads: CASSQDTTLAGQGYNEQFF.

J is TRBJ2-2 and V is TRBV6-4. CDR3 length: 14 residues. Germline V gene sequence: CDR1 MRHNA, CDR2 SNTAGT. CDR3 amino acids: CASSDSGTTGELFF.

Here the CDR3 reads CASSHRRRGSYEQYF. The chain has TRBV14 and TRBJ2-7. This CDR3 spans 15 amino acids. Germline CDR1 SGHDN, CDR2 FVKESK.

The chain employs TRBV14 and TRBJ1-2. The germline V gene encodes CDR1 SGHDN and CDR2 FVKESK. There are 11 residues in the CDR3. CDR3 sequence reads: CASSQGDGSTF.

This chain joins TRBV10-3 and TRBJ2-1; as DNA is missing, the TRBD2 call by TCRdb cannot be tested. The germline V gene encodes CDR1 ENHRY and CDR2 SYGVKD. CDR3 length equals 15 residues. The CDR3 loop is CAISELAGSYNEQFF.

CDR3 sequence reads: CASSEWDSGPENTEAFF. The chain is built from TRBV25-1 and TRBJ1-1. The CDR3 is made up of 17 amino acids. Germline assignment: CDR1 MGHDK and CDR2 SYGVNS.

The CDR3 reads CASSSLLAGDYNEQFF. J is TRBJ2-1 and V is TRBV27; without DNA, the TCRdb call of TRBD2 cannot be checked. Looked up from germline, CDR1 is MNHEY and CDR2 is SMNVEV (reference sequence). The CDR3 is made up of 16 amino acids.

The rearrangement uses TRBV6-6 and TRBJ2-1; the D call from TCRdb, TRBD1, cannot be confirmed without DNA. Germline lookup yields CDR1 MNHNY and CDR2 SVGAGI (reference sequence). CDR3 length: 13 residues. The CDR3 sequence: CASWTGASGEQFF.

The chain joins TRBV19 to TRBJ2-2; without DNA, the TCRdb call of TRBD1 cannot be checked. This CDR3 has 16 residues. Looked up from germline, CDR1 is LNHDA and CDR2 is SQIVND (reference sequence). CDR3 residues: CASSIPGQGAIGELFF.

The CDR3 here is CASSRDADGPTSYEQYF. V gene TRBV12-3 or TRBV12-4 combines with J gene TRBJ2-7; as DNA is missing, the TRBD2 call by TCRdb cannot be tested. This CDR3 is built from 17 residues.

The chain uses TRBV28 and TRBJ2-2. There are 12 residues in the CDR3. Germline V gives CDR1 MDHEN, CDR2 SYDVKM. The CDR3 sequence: CASGSNTGELFF.

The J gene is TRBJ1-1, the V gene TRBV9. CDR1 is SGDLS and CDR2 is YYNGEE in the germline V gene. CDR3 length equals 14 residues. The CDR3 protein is CASSPTAAGTEAFF.

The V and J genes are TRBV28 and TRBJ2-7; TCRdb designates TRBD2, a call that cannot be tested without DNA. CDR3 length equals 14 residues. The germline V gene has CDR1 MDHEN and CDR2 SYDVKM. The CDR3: CASKTSGGPWEQYF. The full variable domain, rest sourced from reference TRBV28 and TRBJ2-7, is DVKVTQSSRYLVKRTGEKVFLECVQDMDHENMFWYRQDPGLGLRLIYFSYDVKMKEKGDIPEGYSVSREKKERFSLILESASTNQTSMYLCASKTSGGPWEQYFGPGTRLTVT.

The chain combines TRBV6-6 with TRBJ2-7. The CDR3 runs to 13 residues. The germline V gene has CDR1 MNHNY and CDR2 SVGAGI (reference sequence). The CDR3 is CASSYSGNYEQYF.

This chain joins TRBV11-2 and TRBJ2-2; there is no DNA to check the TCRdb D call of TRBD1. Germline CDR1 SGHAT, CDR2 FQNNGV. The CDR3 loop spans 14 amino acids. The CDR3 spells CASSPLAATGELFF. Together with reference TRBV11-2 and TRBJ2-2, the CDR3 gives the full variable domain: EAGVAQSPRYKIIEKRQSVAFWCNPISGHATLYWYQQILGQGPKLLIQFQNNGVVDDSQLPKDRFSAERLKGVDSTLKIQPAKLEDSAVYLCASSPLAATGELFFGEGSRLTVL.